Listed below are T cell receptor beta chains from one sample, sequenced in a study of radiotherapy plus CTLA-4 blockade in lung cancer. Data came from immunoSEQ multiplex PCR; TCRdb stores just in-frame clones and leaves some out. This sample has around 40,000 clones, with 70% to 80% found just once. Source: peripheral blood, taken from a patient treated with radiotherapy plus ipilimumab. These TCRs come from a human donor with non-small cell lung cancer who had stable disease on radiotherapy plus ipilimumab. Each CDR3 is given with its conserved first and last residue. A D gene is named only where the DNA matches it firmly. Clone sizes are given selectively: once, few, many, or a class where the clone is expanded.

D gene | J gene | CDR3 length | clone size | V gene | CDR3 DNA | CDR3 protein
. | TRBJ1-6 | 15 | once | TRBV2 | TGTGCCAGCAGCCCCCTGGACAGCCCCAATTCACCCCTCCACTTT | CASSPLDSPNSPLHF
. | TRBJ2-1 | 14 | . | TRBV7-2 | TGTGCCAGCAGCTTCAGGGTTAGGAGCAATGAGCAGTTCTTC | CASSFRVRSNEQFF
TRBD1 | TRBJ1-1 | 13 | . | TRBV10-3 | TGTGCCACCAGGACAGGACCCCTCACTGAAGCTTTCTTT | CATRTGPLTEAFF
. | TRBJ1-6 | 14 | few | TRBV2 | TGTGCCAGCATGATAGGGACTGGTTATTCACCCCTCCACTTT | CASMIGTGYSPLHF
. | TRBJ2-7 | 11 | . | TRBV2 | TGTGCCAGCAGTCCCTCTTACGAGCAGTACTTC | CASSPSYEQYF
. | TRBJ2-5 | 15 | few | TRBV5-1 | TGCGCCAGCAGCTTGGCCGGTGGACAGCAAGAGACCCAGTACTTC | CASSLAGGQQETQYF
TRBD1 | TRBJ1-1 | 13 | . | TRBV19 | TGTGCCAGTAGTACGGGACAGGCCAATTCAGCTTTCTTT | CASSTGQANSAFF
. | TRBJ1-1 | 13 | . | TRBV11-3 | TGTGCCAGCAGCTTAACAGGCTACAGTGAAGCTTTCTTT | CASSLTGYSEAFF
. | TRBJ2-1 | 13 | few | TRBV7-2 | TGTGCCAGCAGCTCCCGAGGGAGCAATGAGCAGTTCTTC | CASSSRGSNEQFF
. | TRBJ1-2 | 12 | . | TRBV5-1 | TGCGCCAGCAGTCTGATCGGGGTTGGCTACACCTTC | CASSLIGVGYTF
. | TRBJ1-5 | 14 | few | TRBV5-1 | TGCGCCAGCAGCGACGGGTATAGCAATCAGCCCCAGCATTTT | CASSDGYSNQPQHF
TRBD1 | TRBJ1-2 | 13 | . | TRBV18 | TGTGCCAGCTCACCGGACAGGGGCTATGGCTACACCTTC | CASSPDRGYGYTF
. | TRBJ1-2 | 14 | . | TRBV9 | TGTGCCAGCAGCGTAGGGGGGCTCGATTATGGCTACACCTTC | CASSVGGLDYGYTF
TRBD1 | TRBJ2-4 | 14 | . | TRBV2 | TGTGCCAGCAGAACAGGGGGCTCTATAAACATTCAGTACTTC | CASRTGGSINIQYF
TRBD1 | TRBJ2-1 | 14 | . | TRBV5-1 | TGCGCCAGCAGCCGGGACAGCCTATACAATGAGCAGTTCTTC | CASSRDSLYNEQFF
TRBD2 | TRBJ2-5 | 15 | . | TRBV25-1 | TGTGCCAGCAGTAGGGTAGCGGGGACCCAAGAGACCCAGTACTTC | CASSRVAGTQETQYF
. | TRBJ2-5 | 15 | . | TRBV5-6 | TGTGCCAGCAGCCAAGGGACACGGGCTGGGGAGACCCAGTACTTC | CASSQGTRAGETQYF